The rows below give T cell receptor beta chains drawn from one sample of a study of T-cell memory formation after mild COVID-19. In TCRdb, the 5' RACE reads were re-called with MiXCR into one record per CDR3 protein. The table records 110,000 to 150,000 distinct CDR3 sequences, 11% to 15% of them present only once. The material sequenced was PBMCs or a T cell subset sorted from them (not recorded which). These receptors originate from an adult woman who had mild COVID-19 (a few samples of this study predate the infection). Cell type and time point are not known. CDR3s leave out the opening cysteine and the closing phenylalanine or tryptophan. A D gene is named only where the DNA matches it firmly.

cdr3_aa d_call j_call v_call
ASSSSSVSGNTIY - TRBJ1-3 TRBV7-6
ASSISGVYNEQF - TRBJ2-1 TRBV19
ASTPGGEVTEAF - TRBJ1-1 TRBV27
ASSSIGQGRVETQY TRBD1 TRBJ2-5 TRBV5-6
ASSLQGRYYNEQF TRBD1 TRBJ2-1 TRBV2
ASSLLDRDGYT TRBD1 TRBJ1-2 TRBV5-1
SARDGYTSSTDTQY - TRBJ2-3 TRBV20-1
ASGPGEEYGYT - TRBJ1-2 TRBV12-5
SARYIASHNEQF - TRBJ2-1 TRBV20-1
ASSYHSRDNYGYT - TRBJ1-2 TRBV6-2/TRBV6-3
ASSSSPGPTYEQY - TRBJ2-7 TRBV7-3
ASSSLTGPTYEQY - TRBJ2-7 TRBV7-9
ASGTSGAYNEQF TRBD2 TRBJ2-1 TRBV5-1
ASRMTGNYEQY TRBD1 TRBJ2-7 TRBV5-6